This T cell receptor (beta chain) was sequenced during a study of blood T cell repertoires in COVID-19. The length of the CDR3 is 14 residues. Trimming removed 5 bases from V and 7 bases from J, with 17 bases in between. Germline values: CDR1 SGHNT, CDR2 YENEEA. The method was immunoSEQ multiplex PCR; TCRdb's version includes in-frame clones alone and lacks a portion of them. This sample carries approximately 80,000 clones, approximately 86% of them seen once, and the ten largest clones take roughly 5.1%. This TCR came from a man aged 40-50 years with acute or convalescent COVID-19. V usage is TRBV11-3 and J usage is TRBJ1-2, with D possibly being TRBD1 (6 bases). Specimen: peripheral blood. CDR3 coding DNA: TGTGCCAGCAGCCATCAAGGGGGACTATCTGGCTACACCTTC. Its protein is CASSHQGGLSGYTF.